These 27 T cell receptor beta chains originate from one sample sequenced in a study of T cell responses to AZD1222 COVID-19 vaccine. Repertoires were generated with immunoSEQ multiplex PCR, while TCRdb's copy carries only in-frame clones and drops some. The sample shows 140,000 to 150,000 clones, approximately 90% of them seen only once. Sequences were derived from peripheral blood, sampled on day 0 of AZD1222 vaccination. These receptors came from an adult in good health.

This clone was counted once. CDR3 nucleotides: TGTGCCAGCGTGCTTGGGTCAGGCTACACCTTC. This gives the protein CASVLGSGYTF. The rearrangement joins TRBV6-5 to TRBJ1-2; no firm D call. This CDR3 has 11 amino acids. V lost 8 bases and J lost 8, with 12 bases in between. Germline values: CDR1 MNHEY, CDR2 SVGAGI.

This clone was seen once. The CDR3 spells CASSSQGYGYTF. CDR3 DNA: TGTGCCAGCAGCTCCCAGGGCTATGGCTACACCTTC. The rearrangement uses TRBV7-2 and TRBJ1-2; perhaps TRBD1 as D (5 bases). The CDR3 extends over 12 amino acids. Germline assignment: CDR1 SGHTA and CDR2 FQGNSA. V was clipped by 4 bases and J by 4 bases, with 7 bases between them.

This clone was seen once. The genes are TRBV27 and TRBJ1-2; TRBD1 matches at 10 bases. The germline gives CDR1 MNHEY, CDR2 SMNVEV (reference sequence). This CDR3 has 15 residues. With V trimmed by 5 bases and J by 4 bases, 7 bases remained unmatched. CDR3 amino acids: CASSERDRGGYGYTF. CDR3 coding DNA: TGTGCCAGCAGTGAGCGGGACAGGGGCGGCTATGGCTACACCTTC.

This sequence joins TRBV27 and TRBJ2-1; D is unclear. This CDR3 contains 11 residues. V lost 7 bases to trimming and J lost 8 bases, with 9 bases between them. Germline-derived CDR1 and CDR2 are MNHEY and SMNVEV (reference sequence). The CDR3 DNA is TGTGCCAGCAAAGTGGTCCATGAGCAGTTCTTC. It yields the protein CASKVVHEQFF.

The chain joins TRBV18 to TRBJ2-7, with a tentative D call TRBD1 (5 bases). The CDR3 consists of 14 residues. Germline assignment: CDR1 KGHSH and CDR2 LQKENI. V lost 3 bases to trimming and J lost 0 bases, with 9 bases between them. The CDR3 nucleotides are TGTGCCAGCTCACCGACAGTCAGCTCCTACGAGCAGTACTTC. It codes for CASSPTVSSYEQYF.

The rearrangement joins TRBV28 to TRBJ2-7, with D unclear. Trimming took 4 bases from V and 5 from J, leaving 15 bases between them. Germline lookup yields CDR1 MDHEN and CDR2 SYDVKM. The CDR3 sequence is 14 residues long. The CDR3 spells CASSSSQTFHEQYF. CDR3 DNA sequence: TGTGCCAGCAGTTCCTCACAAACCTTCCACGAGCAGTACTTC.

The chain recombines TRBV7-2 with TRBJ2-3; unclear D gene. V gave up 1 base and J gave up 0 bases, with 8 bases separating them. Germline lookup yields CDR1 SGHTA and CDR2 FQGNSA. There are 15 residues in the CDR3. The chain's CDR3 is CASSLVVHSTDTQYF. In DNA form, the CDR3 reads TGTGCCAGCAGCTTAGTCGTGCACAGCACAGATACGCAGTATTTT.

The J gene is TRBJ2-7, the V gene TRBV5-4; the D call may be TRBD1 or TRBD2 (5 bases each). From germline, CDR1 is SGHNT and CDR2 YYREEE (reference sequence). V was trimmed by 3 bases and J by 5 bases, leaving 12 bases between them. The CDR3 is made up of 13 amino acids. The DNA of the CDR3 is TGTGCCAGCAGCTCCCCGGGGCCCCACGAGCAGTACTTC. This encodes CASSSPGPHEQYF.

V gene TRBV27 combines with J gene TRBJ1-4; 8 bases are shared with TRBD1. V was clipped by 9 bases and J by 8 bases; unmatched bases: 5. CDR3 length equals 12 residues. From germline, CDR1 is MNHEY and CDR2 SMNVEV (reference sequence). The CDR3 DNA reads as TGTGCCAGTCAGGGGGCAGGGGAAAAACTGTTTTTT. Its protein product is CASQGAGEKLFF.

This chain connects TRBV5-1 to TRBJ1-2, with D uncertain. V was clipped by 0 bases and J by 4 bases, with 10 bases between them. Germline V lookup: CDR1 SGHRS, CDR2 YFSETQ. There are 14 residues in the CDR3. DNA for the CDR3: TGCGCCAGCAGCTTGGACCCAGTCTCCTATGGCTACACCTTC. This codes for CASSLDPVSYGYTF.

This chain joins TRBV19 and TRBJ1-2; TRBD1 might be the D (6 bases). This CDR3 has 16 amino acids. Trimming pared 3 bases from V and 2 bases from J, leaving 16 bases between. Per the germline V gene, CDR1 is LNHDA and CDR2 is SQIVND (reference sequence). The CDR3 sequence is CASSIGGTGRNYGYTF. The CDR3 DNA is TGTGCCAGTAGTATTGGAGGCACAGGGCGGAACTATGGCTACACCTTC.

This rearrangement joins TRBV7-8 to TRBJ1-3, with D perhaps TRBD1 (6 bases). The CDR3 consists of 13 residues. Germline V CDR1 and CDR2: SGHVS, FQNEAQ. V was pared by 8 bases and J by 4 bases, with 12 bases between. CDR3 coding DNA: TGTGCCAGCGGGCAGGGGATCGGAAACACCATATATTTT. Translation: CASGQGIGNTIYF.

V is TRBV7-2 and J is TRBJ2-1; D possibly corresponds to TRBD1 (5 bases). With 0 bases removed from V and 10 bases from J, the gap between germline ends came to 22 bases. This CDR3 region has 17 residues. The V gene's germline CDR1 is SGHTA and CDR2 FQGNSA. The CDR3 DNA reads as TGTGCCAGCAGCTTAGCGGGTGCAGGGAACTCGATGCGGGAGCAGTTCTTC. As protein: CASSLAGAGNSMREQFF.

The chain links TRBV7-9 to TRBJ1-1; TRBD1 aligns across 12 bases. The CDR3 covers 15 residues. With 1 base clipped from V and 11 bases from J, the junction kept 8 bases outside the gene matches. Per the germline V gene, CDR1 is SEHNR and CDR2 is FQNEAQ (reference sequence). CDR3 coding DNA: TGTGCCAGCAGCTTAGTCACCCCGGGACAGGGGGCGGCTTTCTTT. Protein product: CASSLVTPGQGAAFF.

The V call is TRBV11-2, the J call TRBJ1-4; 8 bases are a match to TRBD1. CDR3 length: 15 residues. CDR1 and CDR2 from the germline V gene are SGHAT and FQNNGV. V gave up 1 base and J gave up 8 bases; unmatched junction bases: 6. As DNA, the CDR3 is TGTGCCAGCAGCTTAGCTGGCAGGGGGCGCGAAAAACTGTTTTTT. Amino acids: CASSLAGRGREKLFF.

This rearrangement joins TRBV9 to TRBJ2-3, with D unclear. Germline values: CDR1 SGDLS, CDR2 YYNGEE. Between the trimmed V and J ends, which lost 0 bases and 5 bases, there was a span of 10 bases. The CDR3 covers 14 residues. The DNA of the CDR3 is TGTGCCAGCAGCGTAGAAGGTTGGAGAGATACGCAGTATTTT. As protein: CASSVEGWRDTQYF. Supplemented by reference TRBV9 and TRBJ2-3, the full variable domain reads DSGVTQTPKHLITATGQRVTLRCSPRSGDLSVYWYQQSLDQGLQFLIQYYNGEERAKGNILERFSAQQFPDLHSELNLSSLELGDSALYFCASSVEGWRDTQYFGPGTRLTVL.

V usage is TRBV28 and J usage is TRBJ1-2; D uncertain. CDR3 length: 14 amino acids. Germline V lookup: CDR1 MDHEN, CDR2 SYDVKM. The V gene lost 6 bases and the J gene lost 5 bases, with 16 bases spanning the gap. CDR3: CASRSQTLFYGYTF. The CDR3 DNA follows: TGTGCCAGCAGGTCCCAGACCCTCTTTTATGGCTACACCTTC.

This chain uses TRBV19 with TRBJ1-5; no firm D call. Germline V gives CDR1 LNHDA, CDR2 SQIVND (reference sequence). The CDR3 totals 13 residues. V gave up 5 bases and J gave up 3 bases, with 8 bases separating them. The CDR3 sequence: CASSFHNNQPQHF. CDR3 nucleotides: TGTGCCAGTAGTTTCCACAACAATCAGCCCCAGCATTTT. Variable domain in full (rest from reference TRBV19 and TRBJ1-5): DGGITQSPKYLFRKEGQNVTLSCEQNLNHDAMYWYRQDPGQGLRLIYYSQIVNDFQKGDIAEGYSVSREKKESFPLTVTSAQKNPTAFYLCASSFHNNQPQHFGDGTRLSIL.

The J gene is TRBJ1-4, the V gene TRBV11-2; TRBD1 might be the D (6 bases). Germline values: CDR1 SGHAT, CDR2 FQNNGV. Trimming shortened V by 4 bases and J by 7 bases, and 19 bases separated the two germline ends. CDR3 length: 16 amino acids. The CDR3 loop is CASSYSGRGSGEKLFF. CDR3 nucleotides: TGTGCCAGCAGCTACAGTGGTAGGGGGTCGGGTGAAAAACTGTTTTTT.

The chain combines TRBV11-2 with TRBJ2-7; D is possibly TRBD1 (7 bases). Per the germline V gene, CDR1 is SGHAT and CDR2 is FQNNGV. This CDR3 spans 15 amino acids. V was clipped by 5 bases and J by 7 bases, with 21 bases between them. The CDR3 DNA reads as TGTGCCAGCAGCAGGGACAGTTCGCTGGGGGGTGAGCAGTACTTC. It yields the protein CASSRDSSLGGEQYF.

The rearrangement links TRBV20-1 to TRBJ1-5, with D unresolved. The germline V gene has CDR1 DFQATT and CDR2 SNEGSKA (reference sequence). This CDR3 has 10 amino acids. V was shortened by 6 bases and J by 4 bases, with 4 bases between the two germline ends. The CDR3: CSAGNQPQHF. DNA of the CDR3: TGCAGTGCCGGAAATCAGCCCCAGCATTTT.

CDR3 protein: CASSGTGLRGYTF. DNA of the CDR3: TGTGCCAGCAGCGGGACAGGGCTCCGCGGCTACACCTTC. This chain links TRBV6-4 with TRBJ1-2; 9 nucleotides align to TRBD1. V gave up 6 bases and J gave up 8 bases; unmatched junction bases: 7. CDR3 length equals 13 residues. CDR1 and CDR2 (germline): MRHNA, SNTAGT.

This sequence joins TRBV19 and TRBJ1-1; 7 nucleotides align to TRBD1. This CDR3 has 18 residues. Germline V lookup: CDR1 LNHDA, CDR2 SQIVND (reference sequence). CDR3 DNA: TGTTCTTCAAAGGGGACACACACAGGGGAGGGAATGAACACTGAAGCTTTCTTT. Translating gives CSSKGTHTGEGMNTEAFF.

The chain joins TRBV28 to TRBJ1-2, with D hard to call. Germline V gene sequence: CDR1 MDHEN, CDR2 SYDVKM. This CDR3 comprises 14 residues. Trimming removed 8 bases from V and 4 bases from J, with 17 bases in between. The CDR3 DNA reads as TGTGCCAGCCAATTCACCCCCATCTCCTATGGCTACACCTTC. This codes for CASQFTPISYGYTF.

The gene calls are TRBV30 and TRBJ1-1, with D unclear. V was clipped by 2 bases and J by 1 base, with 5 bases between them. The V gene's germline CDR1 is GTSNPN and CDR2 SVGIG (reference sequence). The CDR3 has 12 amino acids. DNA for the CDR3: TGTGCCTGGAGTTTTCAGAACACTGAAGCTTTCTTT. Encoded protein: CAWSFQNTEAFF.

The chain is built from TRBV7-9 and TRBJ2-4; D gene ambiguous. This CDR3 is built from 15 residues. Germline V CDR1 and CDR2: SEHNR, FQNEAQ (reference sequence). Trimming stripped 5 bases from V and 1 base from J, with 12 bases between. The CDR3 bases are TGTGCCAGCAGCCCGGTTGGGCTTGCCAAAAACATTCAGTACTTC. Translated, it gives CASSPVGLAKNIQYF.

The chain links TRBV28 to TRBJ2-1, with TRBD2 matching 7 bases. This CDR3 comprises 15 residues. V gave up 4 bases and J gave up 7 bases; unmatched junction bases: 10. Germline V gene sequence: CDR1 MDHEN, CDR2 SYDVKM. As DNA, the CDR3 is TGTGCCAGCAGTTCCGGAACCGGGACTAAAAATGAGCAGTTCTTC. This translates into CASSSGTGTKNEQFF.